Presented here are 22 T cell receptor beta chains from one specimen sequenced in a study of cytomegalovirus exposure and HLA in healthy donors. Primers included in the PCR were 60 Vbeta and 13 Jbeta primers. Only in-frame clones appear in the TCRdb table, and some are missing; sequencing was by immunoSEQ multiplex PCR. The repertoire holds around 150,000 clones, with roughly 79% as singletons. The sample consisted of PBMCs. The receptors were sampled from a woman in her fifties or sixties in good health and CMV-seropositive.

The chain has TRBV9 and TRBJ2-7; 9 bases agree with TRBD1. The CDR3 extends over 15 amino acids. The junction had 6 bases not matched to a gene; V was cut back by 2 bases and J by 3 bases. CDR1 is SGDLS and CDR2 is YYNGEE in the germline V gene. As DNA, the CDR3 is TGTGCCAGCAGCGTGAGTACAGGGGGCGGCTACGAGCAGTACTTC. As protein: CASSVSTGGGYEQYF.

The CDR3 reads CATAEYSGNTIYF. The CDR3 DNA reads as TGTGCCACCGCAGAATACTCTGGAAACACCATATATTTT. The chain carries TRBV2 and TRBJ1-3; D ambiguous. CDR3 length: 13 amino acids. V was clipped by 10 bases and J by 0 bases, with 10 bases between them. CDR1 SNHLY and CDR2 FYNNEI come from the germline V gene.

The chain joins TRBV15 to TRBJ2-2; 9 bases agree with TRBD2. Germline values: CDR1 LNHNV, CDR2 YYDKDF (reference sequence). Trimming removed 3 bases from V and 8 bases from J; junction bases left unmatched: 4. This CDR3 is built from 14 residues. Written as DNA, the CDR3 is TGTGCCACCAGCAGGCGGGGGGGTTCGGGGGAGCTGTTTTTT. This gives the protein CATSRRGGSGELFF. The entire variable domain, with the rest obtained from reference TRBV15 and TRBJ2-2, is as follows: DAMVIQNPRYQVTQFGKPVTLSCSQTLNHNVMYWYQQKSSQAPKLLFHYYDKDFNNEADTPDNFQSRRPNTSFCFLDIRSPGLGDTAMYLCATSRRGGSGELFFGEGSRLTVL.

The chain carries TRBV13 and TRBJ2-3; TRBD1 agrees at 7 bases. The germline V gene has CDR1 PRHDT and CDR2 FYEKMQ (reference sequence). The CDR3 spans 15 residues. The J segment lost 3 bases and the V segment lost 3 bases, leaving 6 bases of the junction unmatched. The CDR3: CASSLGDRDTDTQYF. CDR3 nucleotide sequence: TGTGCCAGCAGCTTGGGGGACAGAGATACAGATACGCAGTATTTT. Drawing the rest from reference TRBV13 and TRBJ2-3, the complete variable domain is AAGVIQSPRHLIKEKRETATLKCYPIPRHDTVYWYQQGPGQDPQFLISFYEKMQSDKGSIPDRFSAQQFSDYHSELNMSSLELGDSALYFCASSLGDRDTDTQYFGPGTRLTVL.

The CDR3 nucleotides read TGTGCCAGCAGCTTGGGGGAGAATGAGCAGTTCTTC. Translation: CASSLGENEQFF. The chain carries TRBV5-4 and TRBJ2-1; tentatively, D is TRBD2 (5 bases). V lost 0 bases, J lost 7 bases, and 5 bases lay in between. Looked up from germline, CDR1 is SGHNT and CDR2 is YYREEE (reference sequence). CDR3 length: 12 amino acids.

CDR3 protein: CASEGYRGPSRRATEAFF. CDR3 bases: TGCGCCAGCGAGGGCTACAGGGGGCCATCACGGCGGGCCACTGAAGCTTTCTTT. V and J are TRBV10-2 and TRBJ1-1; 9 nucleotides agree with TRBD1. With 8 bases clipped from V and 4 bases from J, the junction kept 20 bases outside the gene matches. The germline CDR1 and CDR2 sequences are WSHSY and SAAADI. The CDR3 has 18 residues.

The chain uses TRBV29-1 and TRBJ2-3; D may be TRBD2 (6 bases). CDR1 is SQVTM and CDR2 is ANQGSEA in the germline V gene. Trimming left V 7 bases short and J 8 bases short, with 19 bases between. The CDR3 length is 13 residues. The CDR3 coding sequence is TGCAGCGGCGGGACGCCAAGTTTCGGTACGCAGTATTTT. This translates into CSGGTPSFGTQYF.

This chain joins TRBV7-8 and TRBJ2-7; D gene ambiguous. The V end was cut by 2 bases, the J end by 2 bases, with 13 bases between. Germline V gene sequence: CDR1 SGHVS, CDR2 FQNEAQ. The CDR3 contains 15 residues. CDR3 sequence (DNA): TGTGCCAGCAGCTTAATGGGCCAGATAGCCTACGAGCAGTACTTC. This translates into CASSLMGQIAYEQYF.

The chain couples TRBV9 to TRBJ1-1; 9 bases match TRBD1. The V gene's germline CDR1 is SGDLS and CDR2 YYNGEE. The CDR3 covers 16 residues. The J segment lost 0 bases and the V segment lost 4 bases, leaving 7 bases of the junction unmatched. CDR3 in amino acids: CASSPRTGELNTEAFF. The CDR3 DNA reads TGTGCCAGCAGCCCAAGGACAGGGGAGTTGAACACTGAAGCTTTCTTT.

The chain carries TRBV6-5 and TRBJ2-2, with TRBD1 matching 7 bases. Germline lookup yields CDR1 MNHEY and CDR2 SVGAGI. This CDR3 contains 15 residues. V dropped 5 bases and J dropped 0; count of bases not matched to a gene: 3. CDR3 nucleotides: TGTGCCAGCAGTCGACAGGGTGCGAACACCGGGGAGCTGTTTTTT. This encodes CASSRQGANTGELFF.

This clone came up once. This chain joins TRBV5-6 and TRBJ1-3; TRBD1 aligns across 7 bases. Germline CDR1 reads SGHDT; CDR2 reads YYEEEE. The CDR3 runs 12 residues. J lost 8 bases, V lost 2 bases, and 1 base had no gene match. The CDR3 nucleotides are TGTGCCAGCAGCTTAGGGGGCGACACCATATATTTT. Translating it yields CASSLGGDTIYF. The entire variable domain, with the rest obtained from reference TRBV5-6 and TRBJ1-3, is as follows: DAGVTQSPTHLIKTRGQQVTLRCSPKSGHDTVSWYQQALGQGPQFIFQYYEEEERQRGNFPDRFSGHQFPNYSSELNVNALLLGDSALYLCASSLGGDTIYFGEGSWLTVV.

This clone was recorded once. The junction departs from germline at one end; a sequencing error may be responsible. Other DNA sequences in the same sample also yield this CDR3. The V gene is TRBV30, the J gene TRBJ2-5; 8 nucleotides align to TRBD1. Germline lookup yields CDR1 GTSNPN and CDR2 SVGIG (reference sequence). The CDR3 length is 15 residues. As DNA, the CDR3 is TGCGCCTGGCGGCCGGTGGACAGGGTGGGTGAGACCCAGTACTTC. Translated, it gives CAWRPVDRVGETQYF. The full variable domain, with the rest looked up from reference TRBV30 and TRBJ2-5, is SQTIHQWPATLVQPVGSPLSLECTVEGTSNPNLYWYRQAAGRGLQLLFYSVGIGQISSEVPQNLSASRPQDRQFILSSKKLLLSDSGFYLCAWRPVDRVGETQYFGPGTRLLVL.

The chain has TRBV7-2 and TRBJ2-3; 9 bases fit TRBD2. This CDR3 is 15 amino acids long. V was clipped by 4 bases and J by 4 bases; unmatched bases: 6. Germline V lookup: CDR1 SGHTA, CDR2 FQGNSA. The CDR3 DNA reads as TGTGCCAGCAGCTCGCGGGGGGGCACCCCAGATACGCAGTATTTT. Protein sequence: CASSSRGGTPDTQYF.

V usage is TRBV19 and J usage is TRBJ1-5, with TRBD1 matching over 10 bases. This CDR3 has 15 amino acids. Looked up from germline, CDR1 is LNHDA and CDR2 is SQIVND (reference sequence). The V gene end was trimmed by 5 bases and the J gene end by 6 bases; junction bases not matched to a gene: 7. The chain's CDR3 is CASSLTGGASQPQHF. The CDR3 region has the DNA TGTGCCAGTAGTCTGACAGGGGGCGCAAGTCAGCCCCAGCATTTT. The whole variable domain, remainder taken from reference TRBV19 and TRBJ1-5, is DGGITQSPKYLFRKEGQNVTLSCEQNLNHDAMYWYRQDPGQGLRLIYYSQIVNDFQKGDIAEGYSVSREKKESFPLTVTSAQKNPTAFYLCASSLTGGASQPQHFGDGTRLSIL.

This clone was detected only a few times. The gene calls are TRBV5-1 and TRBJ2-2; 7 bases map to TRBD2. The CDR3 is 16 residues long. The junction had 10 bases not matched to a gene; V was cut back by 5 bases and J by 3 bases. Germline V gene lookup returns CDR1 SGHRS and CDR2 YFSETQ. CDR3 DNA sequence: TGCGCCAGCAGTTTCTGGGGGGGATATGACACCGGGGAGCTGTTTTTT. This codes for CASSFWGGYDTGELFF. Using reference TRBV5-1 and TRBJ2-2 for the parts outside the CDR3, the full variable domain is KAGVTQTPRYLIKTRGQQVTLSCSPISGHRSVSWYQQTPGQGLQFLFEYFSETQRNKGNFPGRFSGRQFSNSRSEMNVSTLELGDSALYLCASSFWGGYDTGELFFGEGSRLTVL.

The chain employs TRBV28 and TRBJ1-2; tentative D call: TRBD1 (6 bases). V shed 11 bases and J shed 8 bases, with 21 bases lying between them. This CDR3 region has 13 residues. Germline V gene data show CDR1 as MDHEN and CDR2 as SYDVKM. CDR3 in DNA: TGTGCCTACTGGGGCAGGGAGGGGGAAGGCTACACCTTC. Translation gives CAYWGREGEGYTF.

V is TRBV29-1 and J is TRBJ2-1; 7 bases are shared with TRBD1. CDR3 size: 15 residues. The V segment lost 4 bases and the J segment 3 bases; nucleotides outside the gene matches: 9. Germline-derived CDR1 and CDR2 are SQVTM and ANQGSEA. CDR3 loop: CSVVTLRQGYNEQFF. The CDR3 nucleotides read TGCAGCGTTGTTACATTGCGACAGGGCTACAATGAGCAGTTCTTC.

The chain uses TRBV27 and TRBJ1-3, with TRBD1 identical over 9 bases. The germline gives CDR1 MNHEY, CDR2 SMNVEV (reference sequence). V was clipped by 0 bases and J by 0 bases; unmatched bases: 6. The CDR3 consists of 18 residues. Here the CDR3 reads CASSLSAGTGSSGNTIYF. The CDR3 nucleotides read TGTGCCAGCAGTTTATCCGCCGGGACAGGGAGCTCTGGAAACACCATATATTTT.

The rearrangement uses TRBV7-9 and TRBJ2-2, with TRBD1 identical over 10 bases. The trim removed 4 bases at V and 2 bases at J, leaving 7 bases unmatched. CDR1 SEHNR and CDR2 FQNEAQ come from the germline V gene (reference sequence). CDR3 size: 17 residues. CDR3 coding DNA: TGTGCCAGCAGCTCCCGGACAGGGGGTGTAAACACCGGGGAGCTGTTTTTT. This encodes CASSSRTGGVNTGELFF.

V usage is TRBV11-3 and J usage is TRBJ2-2, with D unresolved. The V end lost 3 bases, the J end lost 3 bases, and 2 bases lay between the germline ends. The germline gives CDR1 SGHNT, CDR2 YENEEA. The CDR3 extends over 12 amino acids. The CDR3: CASSFDTGELFF. DNA for the CDR3: TGTGCCAGCAGCTTCGACACCGGGGAGCTGTTTTTT.

The V and J genes are TRBV7-6 and TRBJ2-3; 8 bases match TRBD2. Germline CDR1 SGHVS, CDR2 FNYEAQ. The CDR3 totals 19 residues. The V and J ends lost 4 bases and 0 bases, in that order; junction bases with no gene match: 15. CDR3 sequence reads: CASSSEVGLAGPSTDTQYF. CDR3 in DNA: TGTGCCAGCAGCTCCGAGGTCGGGTTAGCGGGACCTAGCACAGATACGCAGTATTTT.

This chain links TRBV4-3 with TRBJ1-6; the D gene is possibly TRBD1 (6 bases). Trimming left V 0 bases short and J 4 bases short, with 13 bases between. This CDR3 is built from 17 residues. Germline assignment: CDR1 LGHNA and CDR2 YSLEER. DNA for the CDR3: TGCGCCAGCAGCCAAGATATTGGACAGTCATATAATTCACCCCTCCACTTT. Its translation is CASSQDIGQSYNSPLHF.